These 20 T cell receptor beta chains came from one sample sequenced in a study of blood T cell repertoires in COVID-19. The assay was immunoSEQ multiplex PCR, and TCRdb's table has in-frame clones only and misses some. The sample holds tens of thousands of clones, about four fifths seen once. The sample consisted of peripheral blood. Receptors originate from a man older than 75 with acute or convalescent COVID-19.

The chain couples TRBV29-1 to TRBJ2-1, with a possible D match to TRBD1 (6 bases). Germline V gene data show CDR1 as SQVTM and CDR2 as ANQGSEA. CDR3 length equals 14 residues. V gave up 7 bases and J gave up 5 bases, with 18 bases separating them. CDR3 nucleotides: TGCAGCGCTGTCCGGGACAACAATGACAATGAGCAGTTCTTC. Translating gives CSAVRDNNDNEQFF.

The CDR3 spells CASSSVTGWGSETQYF. In DNA, the CDR3 is TGTGCCAGCAGTTCCGTGACAGGTTGGGGGTCAGAGACCCAGTACTTC. The V and J genes are TRBV28 and TRBJ2-5; TRBD1 might be the D (6 bases). The germline V gene encodes CDR1 MDHEN and CDR2 SYDVKM. The V end lost 4 bases, the J end lost 4 bases, and 19 bases lay between the germline ends. CDR3 size: 16 residues.

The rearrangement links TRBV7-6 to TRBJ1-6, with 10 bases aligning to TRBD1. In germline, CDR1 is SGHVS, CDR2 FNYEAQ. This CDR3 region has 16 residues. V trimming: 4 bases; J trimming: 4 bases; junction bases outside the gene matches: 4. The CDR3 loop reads CASSYRDRGYNSPLHF. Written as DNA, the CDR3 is TGTGCCAGCAGCTACCGGGACAGGGGATATAATTCACCCCTCCACTTT.

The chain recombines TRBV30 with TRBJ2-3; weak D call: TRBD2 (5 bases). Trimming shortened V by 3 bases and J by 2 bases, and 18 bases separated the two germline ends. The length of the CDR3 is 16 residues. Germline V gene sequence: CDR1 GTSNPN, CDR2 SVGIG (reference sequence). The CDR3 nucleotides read TGTGCCTGGAGCGAGAAGCAAGCGGACTTCACAGATACGCAGTATTTT. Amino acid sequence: CAWSEKQADFTDTQYF.

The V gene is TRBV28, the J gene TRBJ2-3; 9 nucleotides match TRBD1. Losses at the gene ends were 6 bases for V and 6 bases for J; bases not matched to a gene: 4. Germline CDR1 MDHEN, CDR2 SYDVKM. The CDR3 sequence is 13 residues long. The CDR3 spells CASRGQGPDTQYF. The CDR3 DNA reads TGTGCCAGCAGGGGACAGGGCCCCGATACGCAGTATTTT.

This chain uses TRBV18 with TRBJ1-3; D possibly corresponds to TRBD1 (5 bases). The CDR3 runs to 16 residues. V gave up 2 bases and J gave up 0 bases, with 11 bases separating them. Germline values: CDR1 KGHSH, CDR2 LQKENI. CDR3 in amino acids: CASSPVAGASGNTIYF. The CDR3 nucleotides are TGTGCCAGCTCACCAGTCGCTGGGGCCTCTGGAAACACCATATATTTT.

For the CDR3, the DNA is TGTGCCAGCAGTTTCAACAGGCGGACTAATGAAAAACTGTTTTTT. Translating gives CASSFNRRTNEKLFF. V and J are TRBV2 and TRBJ1-4; maybe TRBD1 (5 bases). Looked up from germline, CDR1 is SNHLY and CDR2 is FYNNEI. The germline V and J ends were trimmed by 5 bases and 2 bases, with 12 bases remaining between them. CDR3 length: 15 residues.

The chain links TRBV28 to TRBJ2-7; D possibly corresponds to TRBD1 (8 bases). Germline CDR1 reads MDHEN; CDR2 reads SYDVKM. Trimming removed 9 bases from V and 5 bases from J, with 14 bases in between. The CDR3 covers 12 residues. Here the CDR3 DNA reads TGTGCCAGTCAAACAGGGGGGGACGAGCAGTACTTC. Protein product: CASQTGGDEQYF.

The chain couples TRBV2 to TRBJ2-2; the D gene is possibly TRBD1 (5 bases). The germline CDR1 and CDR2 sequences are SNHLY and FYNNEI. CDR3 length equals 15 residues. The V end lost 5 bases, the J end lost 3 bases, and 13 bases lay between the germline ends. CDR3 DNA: TGTGCCAGCAGTCCCCAGGGATTGGACACCGGGGAGCTGTTTTTT. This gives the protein CASSPQGLDTGELFF.

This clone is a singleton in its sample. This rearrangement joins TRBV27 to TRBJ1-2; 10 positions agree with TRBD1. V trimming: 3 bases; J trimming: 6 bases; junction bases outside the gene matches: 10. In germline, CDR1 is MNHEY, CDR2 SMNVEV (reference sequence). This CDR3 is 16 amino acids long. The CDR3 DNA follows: TGTGCCAGCAGTTTCTCGGACAGGGGGGCGGTTAATGGCTACACCTTC. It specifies CASSFSDRGAVNGYTF.

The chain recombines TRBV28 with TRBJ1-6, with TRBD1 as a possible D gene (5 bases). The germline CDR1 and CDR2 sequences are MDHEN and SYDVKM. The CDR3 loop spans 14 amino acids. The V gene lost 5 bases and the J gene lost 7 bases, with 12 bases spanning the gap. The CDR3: CASSRQQRNSPLHF. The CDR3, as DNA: TGTGCCAGCAGTAGACAGCAACGGAATTCACCCCTCCACTTT.

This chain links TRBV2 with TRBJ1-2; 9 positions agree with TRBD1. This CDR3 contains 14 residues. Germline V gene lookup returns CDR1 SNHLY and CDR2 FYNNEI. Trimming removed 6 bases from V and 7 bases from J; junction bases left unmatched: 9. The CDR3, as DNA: TGTGCCAGCAGACCTAGTACAGGGGGCCTTGGCTACACCTTC. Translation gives CASRPSTGGLGYTF.

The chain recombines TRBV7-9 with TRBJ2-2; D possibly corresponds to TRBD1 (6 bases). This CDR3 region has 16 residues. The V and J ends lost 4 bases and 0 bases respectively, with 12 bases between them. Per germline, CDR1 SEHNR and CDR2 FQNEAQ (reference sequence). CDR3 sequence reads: CASSYRTVANTGELFF. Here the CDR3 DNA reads TGTGCCAGCAGCTATCGGACAGTCGCGAACACCGGGGAGCTGTTTTTT.

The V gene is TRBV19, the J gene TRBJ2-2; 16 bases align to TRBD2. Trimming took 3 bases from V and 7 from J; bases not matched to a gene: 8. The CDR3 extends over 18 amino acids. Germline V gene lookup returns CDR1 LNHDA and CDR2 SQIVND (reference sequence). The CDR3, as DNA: TGTGCCAGTAGTATCGAGGGACTAGCGGGAGGGAAAGGCGGGGAGCTGTTTTTT. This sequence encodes CASSIEGLAGGKGGELFF.

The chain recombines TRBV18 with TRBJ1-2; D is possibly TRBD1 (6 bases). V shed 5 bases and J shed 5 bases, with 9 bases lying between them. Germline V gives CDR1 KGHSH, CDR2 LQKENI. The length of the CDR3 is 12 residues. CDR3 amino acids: CASSSDRYGYTF. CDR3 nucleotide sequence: TGTGCCAGCTCATCGGACAGATATGGCTACACCTTC.

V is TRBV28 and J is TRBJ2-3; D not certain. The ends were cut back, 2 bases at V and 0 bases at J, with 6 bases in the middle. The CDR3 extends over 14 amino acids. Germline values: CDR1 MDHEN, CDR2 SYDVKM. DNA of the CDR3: TGTGCCAGCAGTTTAGAGGCTAGCACAGATACGCAGTATTTT. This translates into CASSLEASTDTQYF.

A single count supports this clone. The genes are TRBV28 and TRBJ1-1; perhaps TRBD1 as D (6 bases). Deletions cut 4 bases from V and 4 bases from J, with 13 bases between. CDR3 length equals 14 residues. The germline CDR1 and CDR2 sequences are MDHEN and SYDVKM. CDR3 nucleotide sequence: TGTGCCAGCAGTTGGACAGTTCGAGGCACTGAAGCTTTCTTT. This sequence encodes CASSWTVRGTEAFF.

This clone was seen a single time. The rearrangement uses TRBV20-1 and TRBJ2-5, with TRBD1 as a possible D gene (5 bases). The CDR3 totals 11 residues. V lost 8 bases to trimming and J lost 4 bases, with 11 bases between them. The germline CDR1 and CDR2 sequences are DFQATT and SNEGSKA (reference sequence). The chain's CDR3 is CSSQGVETQYF. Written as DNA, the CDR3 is TGCAGTAGCCAAGGGGTAGAGACCCAGTACTTC.

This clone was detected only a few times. CDR3 bases: TGTGCCAGTAGTATAAGAAACACTCGGGGTGAAGCTTTCTTT. Its protein product is CASSIRNTRGEAFF. V gene TRBV19 combines with J gene TRBJ1-1; no reliable D call. Germline loops: CDR1 LNHDA, CDR2 SQIVND (reference sequence). Between the trimmed V and J ends, which lost 2 bases and 7 bases, there was a span of 14 bases. The CDR3 is 14 amino acids.

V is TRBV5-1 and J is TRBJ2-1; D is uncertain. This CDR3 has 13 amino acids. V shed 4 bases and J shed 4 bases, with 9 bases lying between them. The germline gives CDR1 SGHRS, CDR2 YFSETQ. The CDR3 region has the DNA TGCGCCAGCAGCCCTATAAAGTACAATGAGCAGTTCTTC. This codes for CASSPIKYNEQFF.